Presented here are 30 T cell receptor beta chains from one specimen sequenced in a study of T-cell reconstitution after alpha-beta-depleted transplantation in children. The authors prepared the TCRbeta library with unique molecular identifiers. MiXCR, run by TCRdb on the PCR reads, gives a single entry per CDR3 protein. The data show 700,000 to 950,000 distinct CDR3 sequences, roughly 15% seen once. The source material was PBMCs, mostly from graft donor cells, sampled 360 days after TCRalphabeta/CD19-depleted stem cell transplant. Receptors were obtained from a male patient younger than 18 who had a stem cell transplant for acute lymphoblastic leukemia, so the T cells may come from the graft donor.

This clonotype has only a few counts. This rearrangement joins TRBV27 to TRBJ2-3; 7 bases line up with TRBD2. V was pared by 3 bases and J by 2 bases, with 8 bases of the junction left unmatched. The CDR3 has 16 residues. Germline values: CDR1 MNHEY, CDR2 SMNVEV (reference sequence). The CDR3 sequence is CASSFGGGPLTDTQYF. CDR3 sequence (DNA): TGTGCCAGCAGTTTTGGGGGAGGGCCCCTCACAGATACGCAGTATTTT.

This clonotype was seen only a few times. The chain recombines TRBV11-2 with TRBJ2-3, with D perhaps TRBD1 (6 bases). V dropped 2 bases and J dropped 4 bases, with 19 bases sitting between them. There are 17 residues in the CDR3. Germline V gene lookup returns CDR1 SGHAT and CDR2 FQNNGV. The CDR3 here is CASSLPPGHFVADTQYF. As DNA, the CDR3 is TGTGCCAGCAGCTTACCTCCGGGACACTTCGTCGCAGATACGCAGTATTTT.

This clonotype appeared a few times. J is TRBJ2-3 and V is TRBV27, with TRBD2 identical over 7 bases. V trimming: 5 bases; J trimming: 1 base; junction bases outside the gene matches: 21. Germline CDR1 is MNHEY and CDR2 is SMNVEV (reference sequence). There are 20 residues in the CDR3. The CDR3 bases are TGTGCCAGCAGTGCCCTTGATCTAGCGGAGGTCCCATACGGCACAGATACGCAGTATTTT. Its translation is CASSALDLAEVPYGTDTQYF.

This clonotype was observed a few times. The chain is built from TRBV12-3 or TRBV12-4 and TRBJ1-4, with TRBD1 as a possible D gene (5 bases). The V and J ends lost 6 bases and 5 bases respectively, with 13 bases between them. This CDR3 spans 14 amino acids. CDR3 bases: TGTGCCAGCAGGGGCGCACAGGAGAATGAAAAACTGTTTTTT. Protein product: CASRGAQENEKLFF.

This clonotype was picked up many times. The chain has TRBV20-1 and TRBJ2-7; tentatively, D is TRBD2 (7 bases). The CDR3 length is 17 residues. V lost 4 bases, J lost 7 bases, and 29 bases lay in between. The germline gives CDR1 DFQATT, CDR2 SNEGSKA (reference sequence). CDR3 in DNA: TGCAGTGCTACAGCGCCGGGAAGTGGGGGGGGGCTTAGGGAGCAGTACTTC. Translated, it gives CSATAPGSGGGLREQYF.

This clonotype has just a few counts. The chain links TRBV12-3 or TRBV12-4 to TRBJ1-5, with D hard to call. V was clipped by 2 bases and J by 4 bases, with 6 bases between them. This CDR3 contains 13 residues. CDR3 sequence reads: CASSLRENQPQHF. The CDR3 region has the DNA TGTGCCAGCAGTTTAAGAGAGAATCAGCCCCAGCATTTT.

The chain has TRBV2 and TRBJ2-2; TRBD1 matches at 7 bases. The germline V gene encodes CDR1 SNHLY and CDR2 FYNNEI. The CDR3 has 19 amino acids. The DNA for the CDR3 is TGTACCTGCTGTTTTTTTATCTGGAAGGGACAGACGAACACCGGGGAGCTGTTTTTT. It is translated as CTCCFFIWKGQTNTGELFF. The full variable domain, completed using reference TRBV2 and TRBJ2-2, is EPEVTQTPSHQVTQMGQEVILRCVPISNHLYFYWYRQILGQKVEFLVSFYNNEISEKSEIFDDQFSVERPDGSNFTLKIRSTKLEDSAMYFCTCCFFIWKGQTNTGELFFGEGSRLTVL.

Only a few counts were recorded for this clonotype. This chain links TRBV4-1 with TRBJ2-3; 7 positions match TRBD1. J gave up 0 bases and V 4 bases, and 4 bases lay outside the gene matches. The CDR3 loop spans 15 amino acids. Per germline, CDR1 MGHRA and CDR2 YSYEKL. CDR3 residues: CASSLSTGSTDTQYF. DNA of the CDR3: TGCGCCAGCAGCCTGTCGACAGGGAGCACAGATACGCAGTATTTT.

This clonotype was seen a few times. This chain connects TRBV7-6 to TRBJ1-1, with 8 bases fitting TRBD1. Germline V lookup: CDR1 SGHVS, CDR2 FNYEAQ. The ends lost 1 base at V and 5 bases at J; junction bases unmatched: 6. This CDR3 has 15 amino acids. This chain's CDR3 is CASSLGPGGGTEAFF. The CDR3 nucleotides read TGTGCCAGCAGCTTAGGACCAGGGGGCGGAACTGAAGCTTTCTTT.

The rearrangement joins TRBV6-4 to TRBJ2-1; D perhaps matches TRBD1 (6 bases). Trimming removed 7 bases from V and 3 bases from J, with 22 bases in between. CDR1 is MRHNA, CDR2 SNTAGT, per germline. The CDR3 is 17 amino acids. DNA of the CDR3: TGTGCCAGCATTGGGGGCAAGATACTAGAGGTCTACAATGAGCAGTTCTTC. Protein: CASIGGKILEVYNEQFF.

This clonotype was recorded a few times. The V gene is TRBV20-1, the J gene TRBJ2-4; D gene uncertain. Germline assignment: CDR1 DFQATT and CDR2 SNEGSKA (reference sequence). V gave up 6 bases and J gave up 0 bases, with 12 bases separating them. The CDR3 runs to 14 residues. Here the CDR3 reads CSATSFLAKNIQYF. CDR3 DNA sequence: TGCAGTGCCACCTCGTTCCTAGCCAAAAACATTCAGTACTTC.

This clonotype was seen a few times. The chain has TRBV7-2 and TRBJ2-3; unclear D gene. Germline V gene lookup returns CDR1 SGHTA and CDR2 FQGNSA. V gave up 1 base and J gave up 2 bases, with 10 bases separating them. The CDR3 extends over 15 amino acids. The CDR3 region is CASSLDASSTDTQYF. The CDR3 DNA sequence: TGTGCCAGCAGCTTAGATGCTTCTTCCACAGATACGCAGTATTTT.

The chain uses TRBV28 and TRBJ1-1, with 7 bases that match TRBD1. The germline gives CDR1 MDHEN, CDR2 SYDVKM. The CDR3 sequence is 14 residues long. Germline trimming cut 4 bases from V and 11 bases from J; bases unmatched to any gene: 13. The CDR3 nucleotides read TGTGCCAGCAGTTCTCAAGGGACAGTCCTTTCCGCTTTCTTT. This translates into CASSSQGTVLSAFF.

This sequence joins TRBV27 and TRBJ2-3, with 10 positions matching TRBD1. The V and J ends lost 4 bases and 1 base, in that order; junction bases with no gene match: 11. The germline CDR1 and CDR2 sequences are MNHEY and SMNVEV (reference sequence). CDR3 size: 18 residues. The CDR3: CASSSSGDRGPRTDTQYF. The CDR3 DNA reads TGTGCCAGCAGTTCCTCTGGGGACAGGGGACCTCGCACAGATACGCAGTATTTT.

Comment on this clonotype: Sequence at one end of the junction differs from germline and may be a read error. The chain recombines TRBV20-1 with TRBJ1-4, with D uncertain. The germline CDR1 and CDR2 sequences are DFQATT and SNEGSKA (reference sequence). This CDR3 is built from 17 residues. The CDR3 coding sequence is TGCTGTGCTAGAGATCCTAAGGGTTACCAGATTAATGAAAAACTGTTTTTT. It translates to CCARDPKGYQINEKLFF.

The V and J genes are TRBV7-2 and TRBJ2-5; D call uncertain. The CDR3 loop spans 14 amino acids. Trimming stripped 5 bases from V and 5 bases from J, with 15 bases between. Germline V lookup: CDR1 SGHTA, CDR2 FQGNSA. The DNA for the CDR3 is TGTGCCAGCAGCCCTCGGGCATTTTTGGAGACCCAGTACTTC. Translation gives CASSPRAFLETQYF.

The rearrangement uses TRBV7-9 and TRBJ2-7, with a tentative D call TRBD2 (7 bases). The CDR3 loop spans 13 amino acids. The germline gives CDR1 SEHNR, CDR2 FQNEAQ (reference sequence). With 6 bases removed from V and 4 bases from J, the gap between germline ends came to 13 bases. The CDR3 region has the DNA TGTGCCAGCAGAGGGGGGGACCCTTACGAGCAGTACTTC. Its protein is CASRGGDPYEQYF.

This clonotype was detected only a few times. Written as DNA, the CDR3 is TGTGCCAGCAGTTCTCGGACTAGCGGGACCCTCCTTAGCACAGATACGCAGTATTTT. As protein: CASSSRTSGTLLSTDTQYF. V and J are TRBV2 and TRBJ2-3; TRBD2 matches 12 bases. The V gene end was trimmed by 5 bases and the J gene end by 0 bases; junction bases not matched to a gene: 12. CDR1 SNHLY and CDR2 FYNNEI come from the germline V gene. The CDR3 totals 19 residues.

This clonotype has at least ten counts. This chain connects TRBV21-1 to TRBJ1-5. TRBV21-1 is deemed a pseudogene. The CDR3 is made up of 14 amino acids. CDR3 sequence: CASSRRGGGQPQHF. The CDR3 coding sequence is TGTGCCAGCAGCAGGCGGGGGGGCGGTCAGCCCCAGCATTTT.

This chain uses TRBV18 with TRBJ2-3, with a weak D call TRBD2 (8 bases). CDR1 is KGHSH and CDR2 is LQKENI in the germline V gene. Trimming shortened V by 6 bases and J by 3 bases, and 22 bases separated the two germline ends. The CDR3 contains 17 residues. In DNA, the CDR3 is TGTGCCAGCTCCGGAGGGACAGCGGGAGTGGAGACAGATACGCAGTATTTT. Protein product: CASSGGTAGVETDTQYF.

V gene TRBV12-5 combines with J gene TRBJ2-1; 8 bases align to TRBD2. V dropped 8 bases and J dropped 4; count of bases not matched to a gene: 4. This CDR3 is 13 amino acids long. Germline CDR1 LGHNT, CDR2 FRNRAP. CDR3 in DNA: TGTGCTAGTACTCCTAGCGGGTACAATGAGCAGTTCTTC. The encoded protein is CASTPSGYNEQFF.

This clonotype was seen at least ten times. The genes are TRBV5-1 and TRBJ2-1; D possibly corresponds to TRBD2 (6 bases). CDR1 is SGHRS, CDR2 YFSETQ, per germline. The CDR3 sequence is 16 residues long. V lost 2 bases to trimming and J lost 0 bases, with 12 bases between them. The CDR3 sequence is CASSFAGLSSYNEQFF. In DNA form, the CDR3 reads TGCGCCAGCAGCTTCGCGGGGTTGAGCTCCTACAATGAGCAGTTCTTC.

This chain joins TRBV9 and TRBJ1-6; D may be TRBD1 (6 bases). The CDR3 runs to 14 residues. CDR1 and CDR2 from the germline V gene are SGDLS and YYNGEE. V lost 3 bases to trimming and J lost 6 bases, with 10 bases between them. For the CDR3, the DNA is TGTGCCAGCAGCGGGACGGGGGCTAATTCACCCCTCCACTTT. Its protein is CASSGTGANSPLHF.

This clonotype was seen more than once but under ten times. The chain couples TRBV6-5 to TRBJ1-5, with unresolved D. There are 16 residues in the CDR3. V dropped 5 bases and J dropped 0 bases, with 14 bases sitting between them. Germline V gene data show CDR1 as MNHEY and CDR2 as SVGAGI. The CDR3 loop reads CASSRATPYSNQPQHF. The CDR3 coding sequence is TGTGCCAGCAGTCGAGCGACCCCGTATAGCAATCAGCCCCAGCATTTT.

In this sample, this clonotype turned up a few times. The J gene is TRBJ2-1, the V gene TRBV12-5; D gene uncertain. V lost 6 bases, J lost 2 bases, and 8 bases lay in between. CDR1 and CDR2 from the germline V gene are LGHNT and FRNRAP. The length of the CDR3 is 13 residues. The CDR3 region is CASGKGPYNEQFF. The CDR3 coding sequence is TGTGCTAGTGGCAAAGGTCCCTACAATGAGCAGTTCTTC.

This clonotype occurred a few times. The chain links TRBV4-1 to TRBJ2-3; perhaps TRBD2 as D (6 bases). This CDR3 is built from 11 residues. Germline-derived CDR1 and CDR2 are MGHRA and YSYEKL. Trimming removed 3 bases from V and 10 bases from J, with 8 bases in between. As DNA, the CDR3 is TGCGCCAGCAGCCACGGGACTTCGCAGTATTTT. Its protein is CASSHGTSQYF.

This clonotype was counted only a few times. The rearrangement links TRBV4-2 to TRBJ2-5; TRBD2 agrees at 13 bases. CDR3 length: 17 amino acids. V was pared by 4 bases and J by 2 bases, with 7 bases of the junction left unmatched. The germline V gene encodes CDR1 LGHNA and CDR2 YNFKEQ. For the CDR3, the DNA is TGTGCCAGCAGCCGAGGACTAGCGGGAGTCCCTCAAGAGACCCAGTACTTC. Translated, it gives CASSRGLAGVPQETQYF.

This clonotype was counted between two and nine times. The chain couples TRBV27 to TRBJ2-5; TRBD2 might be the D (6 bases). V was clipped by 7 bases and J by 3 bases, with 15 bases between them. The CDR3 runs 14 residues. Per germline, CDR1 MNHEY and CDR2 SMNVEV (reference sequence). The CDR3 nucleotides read TGTGCCAGCAAATCCACTTGGGAGGAAGAGACCCAGTACTTC. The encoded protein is CASKSTWEEETQYF.

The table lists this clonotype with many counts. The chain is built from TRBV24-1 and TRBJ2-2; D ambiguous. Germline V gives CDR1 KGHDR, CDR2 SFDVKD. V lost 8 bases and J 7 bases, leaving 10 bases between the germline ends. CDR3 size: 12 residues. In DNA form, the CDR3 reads TGTGCCACCACGACGGCAGGCGGGGAGCTGTTTTTT. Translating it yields CATTTAGGELFF.

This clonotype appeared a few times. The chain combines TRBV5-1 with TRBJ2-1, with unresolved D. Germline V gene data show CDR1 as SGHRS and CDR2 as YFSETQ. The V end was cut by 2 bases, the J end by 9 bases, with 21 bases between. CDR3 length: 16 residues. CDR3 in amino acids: CASSLGGAVNYLEQFF. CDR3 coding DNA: TGCGCCAGCAGCTTAGGCGGTGCGGTAAATTACCTTGAGCAGTTCTTC.